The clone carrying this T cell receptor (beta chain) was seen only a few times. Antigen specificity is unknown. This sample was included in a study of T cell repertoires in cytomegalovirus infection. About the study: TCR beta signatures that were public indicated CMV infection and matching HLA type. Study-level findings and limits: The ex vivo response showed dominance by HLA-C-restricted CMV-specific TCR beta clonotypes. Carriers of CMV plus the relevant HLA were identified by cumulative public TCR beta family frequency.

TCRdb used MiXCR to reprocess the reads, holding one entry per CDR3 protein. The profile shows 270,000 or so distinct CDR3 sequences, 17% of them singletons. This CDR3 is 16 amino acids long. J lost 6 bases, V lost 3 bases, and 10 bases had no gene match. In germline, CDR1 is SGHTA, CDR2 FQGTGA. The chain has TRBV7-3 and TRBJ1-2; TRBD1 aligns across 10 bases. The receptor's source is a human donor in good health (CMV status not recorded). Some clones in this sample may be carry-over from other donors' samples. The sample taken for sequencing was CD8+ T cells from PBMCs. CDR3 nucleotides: TGTGCCAGCAGCTTTTCTCCGACAGGGGGCATTCATGGCTACACCTTC. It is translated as CASSFSPTGGIHGYTF.